This TCR beta chain was found in a study of shared clonotypes between healthy human individuals. Across the study: CD4 naive cells filled three plates per donor, CD4 memory three, CD8 naive two and CD8 memory one. Whole-study findings and limits: Inspection by rarefaction showed sorted-subset sequencing to be incomplete despite large depth. Relative to clonotypes present in all four donors, those not shared had lower generation probabilities.

About this clone itself: What it binds is not known.

The CDR3 loop spans 15 amino acids. V lost 3 bases to trimming and J lost 4 bases, with 16 bases between them. Per germline, CDR1 SGDLS and CDR2 YYNGEE. The repertoire was sequenced with immunoSEQ multiplex PCR; TCRdb's copy has only in-frame clones and lacks some. The data contain about a million clones, about 80% of them singletons. What was sequenced was memory CD4+ T cells sorted from blood. Described subset: CD45RA-negative fraction. The chain carries TRBV9 and TRBJ1-1; tentative D call: TRBD1 (6 bases). The sequence was collected from a man aged 18 to 29 in good health. The CDR3, as DNA: TGTGCCAGCAGCGCCCCCGGGGGCCGGAGCACTGAAGCTTTCTTT. This gives the protein CASSAPGGRSTEAFF.